These 2 T cell receptor beta chains came from one sample sequenced in a study of blood T cell repertoires in COVID-19. TCRdb keeps only in-frame clones here, not all; method: immunoSEQ multiplex PCR. The profile shows about 150,000 clones, approximately 83% of them singletons. The sample comprised peripheral blood. The receptor source for this set is a man between 65 and 79 years old with acute or convalescent COVID-19.

The chain links TRBV19 to TRBJ2-2; the D gene is possibly TRBD1 (6 bases). V dropped 5 bases and J dropped 5 bases, with 12 bases sitting between them. This CDR3 is built from 14 residues. From germline, CDR1 is LNHDA and CDR2 SQIVND (reference sequence). The CDR3 DNA reads TGTGCCAGTAGTCGCCAGGGGTGGACCGGGGAGCTGTTTTTT. This sequence encodes CASSRQGWTGELFF.

V usage is TRBV7-9 and J usage is TRBJ2-7, with 7 bases aligning to TRBD1. With 5 bases clipped from V and 0 bases from J, the junction kept 10 bases outside the gene matches. This CDR3 is 16 amino acids long. From germline, CDR1 is SEHNR and CDR2 FQNEAQ (reference sequence). The CDR3 bases are TGTGCCAGCAGCCGAGGGGGCGGAGCGTACTCCTACGAGCAGTACTTC. It yields the protein CASSRGGGAYSYEQYF.